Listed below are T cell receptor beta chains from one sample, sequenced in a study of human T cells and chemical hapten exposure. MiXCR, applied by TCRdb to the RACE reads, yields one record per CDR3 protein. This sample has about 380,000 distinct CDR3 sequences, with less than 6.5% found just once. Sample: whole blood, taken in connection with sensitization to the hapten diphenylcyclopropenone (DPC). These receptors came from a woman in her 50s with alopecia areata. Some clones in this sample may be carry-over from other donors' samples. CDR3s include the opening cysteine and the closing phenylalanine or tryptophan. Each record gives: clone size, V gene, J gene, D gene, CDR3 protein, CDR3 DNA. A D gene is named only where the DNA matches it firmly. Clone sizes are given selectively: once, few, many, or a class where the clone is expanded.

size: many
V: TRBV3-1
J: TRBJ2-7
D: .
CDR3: CASSQVGEGYEQYF
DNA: TGTGCCAGCAGCCAAGTTGGAGAGGGGTACGAGCAGTACTTC

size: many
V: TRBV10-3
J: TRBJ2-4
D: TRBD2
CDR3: CAISESGVAGGLFQYF
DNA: TGTGCCATCAGTGAGTCGGGGGTCGCGGGGGGCCTCTTTCAGTACTTC

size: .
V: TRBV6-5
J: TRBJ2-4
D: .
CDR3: CASSSPGTKNIQYF
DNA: TGTGCCAGCAGTTCCCCGGGGACCAAAAACATTCAGTACTTC

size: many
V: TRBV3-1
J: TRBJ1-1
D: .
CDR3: CASSATANTEAFF
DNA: TGTGCCAGCAGCGCCACAGCGAACACTGAAGCTTTCTTT

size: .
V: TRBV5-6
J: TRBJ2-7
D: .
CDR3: CASSYDQGRGNYEQYF
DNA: TGTGCCAGCAGCTACGATCAGGGAAGGGGAAACTACGAGCAGTACTTC

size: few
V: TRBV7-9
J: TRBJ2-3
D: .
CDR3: CASSPNRTVGSTDTQYF
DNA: TGTGCCAGCAGCCCCAACCGGACAGTTGGTTCCACAGATACGCAGTATTTC

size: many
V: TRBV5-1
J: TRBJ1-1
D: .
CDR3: CASRVDVGEAFF
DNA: TGCGCCAGCAGGGTCGATGTTGGTGAAGCTTTCTTT

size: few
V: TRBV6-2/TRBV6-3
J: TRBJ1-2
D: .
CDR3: CASRDVGYTF
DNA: TGTGCCAGCAGGGATGTTGGCTACACCTTC

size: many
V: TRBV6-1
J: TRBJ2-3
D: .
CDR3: CASKGVMGADTDTQYF
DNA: TGTGCCAGCAAGGGGGTCATGGGGGCAGACACAGATACGCAGTATTTT

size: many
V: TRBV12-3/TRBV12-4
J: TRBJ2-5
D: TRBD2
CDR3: CASSYASGGETQYF
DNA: TGTGCCAGCAGTTACGCTAGCGGGGGTGAGACCCAGTACTTC

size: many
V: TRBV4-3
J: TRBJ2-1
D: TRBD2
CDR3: CASSRSGIVNEQFF
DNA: TGCGCCAGCAGCCGTAGCGGGATCGTCAATGAGCAGTTCTTC

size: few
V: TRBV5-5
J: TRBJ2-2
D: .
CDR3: CASSLRGHRGAAGELFF
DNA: TGTGCCAGCAGCTTGAGGGGACATCGGGGAGCAGCCGGGGAGCTGTTTTTT

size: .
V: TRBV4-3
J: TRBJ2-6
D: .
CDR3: CASSSYLGANVLTF
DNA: TGCGCCAGCAGCTCATACCTGGGGGCCAACGTCCTGACTTTC